This entry lists 11 T cell receptor beta chains sequenced from one sample in a study of T cells and Merkel cell carcinoma outcomes. The repertoire was sequenced with immunoSEQ multiplex PCR; TCRdb's copy has only in-frame clones and lacks some. Found here are 15,000 to 25,000 clones, over 75% of them singletons; the top ten hold 2.5% to 3.5%. Specimen: tumor tissue from Merkel cell carcinoma. Source of these receptors: a human donor with Merkel cell carcinoma.

The chain couples TRBV25-1 to TRBJ2-7; the match to TRBD1 covers 8 bases. This CDR3 is 15 amino acids long. The ends lost 4 bases at V and 6 bases at J; junction bases unmatched: 11. Looked up from germline, CDR1 is MGHDK and CDR2 is SYGVNS. The CDR3: CASSAGGTGVPEQYF. The CDR3 nucleotides read TGTGCCAGCAGTGCCGGCGGGACAGGTGTCCCCGAGCAGTACTTC.

The V call is TRBV4-2, the J call TRBJ1-2; no reliable D call. Germline V lookup: CDR1 LGHNA, CDR2 YNFKEQ. The CDR3 runs to 15 residues. Trimming pared 0 bases from V and 0 bases from J, leaving 8 bases between. The CDR3: CASSQDVATNYGYTF. CDR3 DNA: TGTGCCAGCAGCCAAGATGTCGCTACTAACTATGGCTACACCTTC.

The chain has TRBV9 and TRBJ1-2, with D unresolved. Germline lookup yields CDR1 SGDLS and CDR2 YYNGEE. Trimming took off 2 bases at V and 2 bases at J, with 7 bases between the two ends. This CDR3 spans 13 amino acids. In nucleotides, the CDR3 is TGTGCCAGCAGCGTCAATACGAACTATGGCTACACCTTC. Protein: CASSVNTNYGYTF.

This sequence joins TRBV27 and TRBJ2-4, with D tentatively TRBD2 (6 bases). The length of the CDR3 is 14 residues. Germline assignment: CDR1 MNHEY and CDR2 SMNVEV (reference sequence). V dropped 1 base and J dropped 6 bases, with 10 bases sitting between them. CDR3 DNA: TGTGCCAGCAGTTTATTTGTCGGGGGAAACATTCAGTACTTC. Translation gives CASSLFVGGNIQYF.

As DNA, the CDR3 is TGTGCCAGCAGTAGGGGCAGGCGGACCATGATGACCAATGAGCAGTTCTTC. It encodes CASSRGRRTMMTNEQFF. The rearrangement uses TRBV2 and TRBJ2-1; tentative D call: TRBD1 (5 bases). This CDR3 contains 17 residues. From germline, CDR1 is SNHLY and CDR2 FYNNEI. The V end was cut by 5 bases, the J end by 6 bases, with 23 bases between. The full variable domain, its missing parts supplied by reference TRBV2 and TRBJ2-1, is EPEVTQTPSHQVTQMGQEVILRCVPISNHLYFYWYRQILGQKVEFLVSFYNNEISEKSEIFDDQFSVERPDGSNFTLKIRSTKLEDSAMYFCASSRGRRTMMTNEQFFGPGTRLTVL.

The chain has TRBV5-1 and TRBJ1-2; D remains unclear. The V gene's germline CDR1 is SGHRS and CDR2 YFSETQ. This CDR3 spans 13 amino acids. V was cut by 0 bases and J by 3 bases, with 6 bases left in between. CDR3 DNA: TGCGCCAGCAGCTTGGGACAACACTATGGCTACACCTTC. Encoded protein: CASSLGQHYGYTF.

The V gene is TRBV28, the J gene TRBJ2-4; tentatively, D is TRBD1 (6 bases). The CDR3 is made up of 16 amino acids. V lost 6 bases, J lost 0 bases, and 15 bases lay in between. Germline V gene sequence: CDR1 MDHEN, CDR2 SYDVKM. CDR3 amino acids: CASSLGQLLAKNIQYF. DNA of the CDR3: TGTGCCAGCAGCCTCGGACAGTTGCTAGCCAAAAACATTCAGTACTTC.

The chain employs TRBV27 and TRBJ2-7; the D is unclear. CDR3 length: 16 amino acids. The ends were cut back, 7 bases at V and 0 bases at J, with 19 bases in the middle. The germline gives CDR1 MNHEY, CDR2 SMNVEV (reference sequence). CDR3 in DNA: TGTGCCAGCAAATTAATACCGGGCCCTAGCTCCTACGAGCAGTACTTC. Amino acids: CASKLIPGPSSYEQYF.

The rearrangement joins TRBV10-3 to TRBJ1-3; D ambiguous. Germline values: CDR1 ENHRY, CDR2 SYGVKD. The CDR3 length is 13 residues. The ends were cut back, 8 bases at V and 1 base at J, with 9 bases in the middle. DNA for the CDR3: TGTGCCATCTCGGCGAGGTCTGGAAACACCATATATTTT. This encodes CAISARSGNTIYF.

V usage is TRBV5-5 and J usage is TRBJ1-5; perhaps TRBD1 as D (5 bases). CDR1 and CDR2 from the germline V gene are SGHKS and YYEKEE (reference sequence). Trimming took 6 bases from V and 1 from J, leaving 11 bases between them. The CDR3 is 14 amino acids. The chain's CDR3 is CASTQGSSNQPQHF. CDR3 nucleotide sequence: TGTGCCAGCACCCAGGGAAGCAGCAATCAGCCCCAGCATTTT.

This clone was counted once. The rearrangement links TRBV5-1 to TRBJ1-5; D perhaps matches TRBD1 (6 bases). Germline CDR1 SGHRS, CDR2 YFSETQ. The CDR3 extends over 15 amino acids. The V end was cut by 4 bases, the J end by 7 bases, with 18 bases between. The CDR3 here is CASSGTGQMGQPQHF. The CDR3 region has the DNA TGCGCCAGCAGCGGAACCGGACAGATGGGGCAGCCCCAGCATTTT.